This TCR beta chain was recovered during a study of PD-1 blockade in mismatch repair-deficient tumors. Study-wide context: Patients had about a dozen mismatch repair-deficient cancer types, all previously treated and progressing.

This CDR3 is built from 15 residues. After removal of 6 bases from V and 7 bases from J, the junction contained 7 bases not matched to a gene. Germline loops: CDR1 LGHNT, CDR2 FRNRAP. Produced via immunoSEQ multiplex PCR; TCRdb's table is partial and in-frame only. The sample lists more than 9,500 clones, around 86% occurring once. Of note for this clone: Its cognate antigen is unknown.

The time point is: roughly 10-day in vitro stimulation with candidate neoantigen peptide 2. Every patient had mismatch repair deficiency by PCR or immunohistochemistry. The origin of this receptor is an adult with mismatch repair-deficient cancer. V gene TRBV12-5 combines with J gene TRBJ2-1, with 12 bases lining up with TRBD2. The specimen was cells cultured in vitro, collected from a patient treated with pembrolizumab. The CDR3 nucleotides read TGTGCTAGTGGCTGGACTAGCGGGGTTATGAATGAGCAGTTCTTC. Amino acids: CASGWTSGVMNEQFF. The whole variable domain, filled in from reference TRBV12-5 and TRBJ2-1, reads DARVTQTPRHKVTEMGQEVTMRCQPILGHNTVFWYRQTMMQGLELLAYFRNRAPLDDSGMPKDRFSAEMPDATLATLKIQPSEPRDSAVYFCASGWTSGVMNEQFFGPGTRLTVL.